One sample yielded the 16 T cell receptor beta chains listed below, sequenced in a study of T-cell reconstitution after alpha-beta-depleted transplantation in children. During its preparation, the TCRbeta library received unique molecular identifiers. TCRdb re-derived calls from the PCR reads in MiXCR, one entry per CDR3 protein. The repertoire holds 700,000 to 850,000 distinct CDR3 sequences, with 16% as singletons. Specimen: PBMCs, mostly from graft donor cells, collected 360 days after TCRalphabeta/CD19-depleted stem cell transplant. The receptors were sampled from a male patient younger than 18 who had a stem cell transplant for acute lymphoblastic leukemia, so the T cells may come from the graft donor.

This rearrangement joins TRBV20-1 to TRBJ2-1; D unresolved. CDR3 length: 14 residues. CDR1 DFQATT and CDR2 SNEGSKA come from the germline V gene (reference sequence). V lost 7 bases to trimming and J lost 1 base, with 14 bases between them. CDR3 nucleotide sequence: TGCAGTGTACATAGGAGCGCTTCCTACAATGAGCAGTTCTTC. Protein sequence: CSVHRSASYNEQFF.

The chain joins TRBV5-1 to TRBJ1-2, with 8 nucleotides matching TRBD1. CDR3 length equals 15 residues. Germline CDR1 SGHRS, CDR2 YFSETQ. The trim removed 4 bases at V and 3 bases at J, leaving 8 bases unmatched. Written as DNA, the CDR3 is TGCGCCAGCAGCATCACAGGGGGTCAAGACTATGGCTACACCTTC. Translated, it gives CASSITGGQDYGYTF.

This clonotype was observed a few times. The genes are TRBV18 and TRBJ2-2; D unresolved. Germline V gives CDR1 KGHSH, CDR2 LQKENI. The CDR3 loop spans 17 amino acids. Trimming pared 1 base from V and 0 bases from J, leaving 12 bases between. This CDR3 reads CASSPRMRQPNTGELFF. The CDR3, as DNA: TGTGCCAGCTCACCACGGATGAGGCAGCCGAACACCGGGGAGCTGTTTTTT.

The CDR3 here is CASSWPRGRMNEQFF. The DNA for the CDR3 is TGCGCCAGCAGCTGGCCCCGGGGGAGGATGAATGAGCAGTTCTTC. The chain uses TRBV5-1 and TRBJ2-1, with D possibly being TRBD2 (6 bases). Germline V gene lookup returns CDR1 SGHRS and CDR2 YFSETQ. V was clipped by 3 bases and J by 7 bases, with 17 bases between them. CDR3 length: 15 amino acids.

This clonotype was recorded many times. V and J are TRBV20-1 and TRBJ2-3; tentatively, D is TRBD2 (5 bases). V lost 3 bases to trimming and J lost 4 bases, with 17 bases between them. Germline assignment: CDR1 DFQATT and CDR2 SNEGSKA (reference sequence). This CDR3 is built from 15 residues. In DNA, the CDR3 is TGCAGTGCTAGGCGAGCGGCCTTCGTCGCAGATACGCAGTATTTT. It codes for CSARRAAFVADTQYF.

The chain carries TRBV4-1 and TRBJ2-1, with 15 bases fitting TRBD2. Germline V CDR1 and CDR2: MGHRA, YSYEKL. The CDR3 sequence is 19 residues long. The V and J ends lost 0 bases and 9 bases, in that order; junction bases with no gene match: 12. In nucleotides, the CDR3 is TGCGCCAGCAGCCAAGAGCTTGGACTAGCGGGAGGGCCGGTCAGTGAGCAGTTCTTC. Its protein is CASSQELGLAGGPVSEQFF.

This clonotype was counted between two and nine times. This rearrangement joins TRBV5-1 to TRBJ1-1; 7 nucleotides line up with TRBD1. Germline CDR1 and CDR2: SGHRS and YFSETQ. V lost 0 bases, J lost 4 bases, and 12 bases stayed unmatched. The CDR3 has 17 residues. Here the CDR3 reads CASSLALTGDGATEAFF. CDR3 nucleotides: TGCGCCAGCAGCTTGGCCCTAACAGGGGATGGGGCCACTGAAGCTTTCTTT. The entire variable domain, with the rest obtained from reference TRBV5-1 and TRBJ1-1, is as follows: KAGVTQTPRYLIKTRGQQVTLSCSPISGHRSVSWYQQTPGQGLQFLFEYFSETQRNKGNFPGRFSGRQFSNSRSEMNVSTLELGDSALYLCASSLALTGDGATEAFFGQGTRLTVV.

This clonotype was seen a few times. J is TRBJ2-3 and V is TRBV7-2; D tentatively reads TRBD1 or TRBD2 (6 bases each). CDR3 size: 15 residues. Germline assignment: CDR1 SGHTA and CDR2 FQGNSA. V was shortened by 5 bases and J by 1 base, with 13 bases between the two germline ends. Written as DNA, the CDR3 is TGTGCCAGCAGCCCGGGGGCAGGGGGCACAGATACGCAGTATTTT. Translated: CASSPGAGGTDTQYF.

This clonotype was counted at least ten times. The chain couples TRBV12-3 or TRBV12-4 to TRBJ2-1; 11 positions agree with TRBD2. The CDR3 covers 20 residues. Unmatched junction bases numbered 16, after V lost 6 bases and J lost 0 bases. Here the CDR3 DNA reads TGTGCCAGCAGCCGGATTAGCGGGAGGGCCTTCCCATCCTCCTACAATGAGCAGTTCTTC. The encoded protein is CASSRISGRAFPSSYNEQFF.

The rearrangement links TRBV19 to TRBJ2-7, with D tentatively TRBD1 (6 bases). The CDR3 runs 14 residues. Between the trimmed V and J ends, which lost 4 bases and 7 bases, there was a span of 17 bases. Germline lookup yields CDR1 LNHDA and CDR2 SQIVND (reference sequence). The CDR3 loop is CASSTSRQAREQYF. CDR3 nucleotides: TGTGCCAGTAGTACCTCTCGACAGGCGCGGGAGCAGTACTTC.

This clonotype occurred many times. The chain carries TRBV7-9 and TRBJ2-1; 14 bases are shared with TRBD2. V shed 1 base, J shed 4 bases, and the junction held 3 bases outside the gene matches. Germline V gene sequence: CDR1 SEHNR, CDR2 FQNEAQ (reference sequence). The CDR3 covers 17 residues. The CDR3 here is CASSLDWTSGRYNEQFF. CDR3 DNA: TGTGCCAGCAGCTTAGACTGGACTAGCGGGAGGTACAATGAGCAGTTCTTC.

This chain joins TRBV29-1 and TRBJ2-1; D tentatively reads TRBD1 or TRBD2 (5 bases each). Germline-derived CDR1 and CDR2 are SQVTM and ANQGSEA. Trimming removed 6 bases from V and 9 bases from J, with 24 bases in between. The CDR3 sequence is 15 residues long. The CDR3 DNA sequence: TGCAGCGTGCAAGGGGTAGCGAGCGTTGTGTCTGAGCAGTTCTTC. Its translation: CSVQGVASVVSEQFF.

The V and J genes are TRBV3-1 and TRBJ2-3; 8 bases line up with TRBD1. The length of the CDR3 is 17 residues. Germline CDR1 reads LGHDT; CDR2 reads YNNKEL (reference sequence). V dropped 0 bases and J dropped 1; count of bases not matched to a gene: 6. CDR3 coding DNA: TGTGCCAGCAGCCAAGACTCTTCCAGGGGGCGCACAGATACGCAGTATTTT. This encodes CASSQDSSRGRTDTQYF.

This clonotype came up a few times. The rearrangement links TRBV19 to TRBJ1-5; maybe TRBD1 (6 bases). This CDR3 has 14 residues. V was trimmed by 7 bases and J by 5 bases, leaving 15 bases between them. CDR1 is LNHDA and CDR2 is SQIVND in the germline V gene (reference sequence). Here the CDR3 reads CASTKRQDHQPQHF. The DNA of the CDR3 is TGTGCCAGTACCAAACGACAGGATCATCAGCCCCAGCATTTT.

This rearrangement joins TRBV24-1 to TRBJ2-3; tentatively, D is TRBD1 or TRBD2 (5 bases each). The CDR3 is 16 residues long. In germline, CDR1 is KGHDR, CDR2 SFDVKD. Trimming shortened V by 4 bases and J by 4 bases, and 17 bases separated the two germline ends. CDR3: CATSDLFRERADTQYF. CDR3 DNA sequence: TGTGCCACCAGTGACCTCTTCAGGGAGAGGGCAGATACGCAGTATTTT.

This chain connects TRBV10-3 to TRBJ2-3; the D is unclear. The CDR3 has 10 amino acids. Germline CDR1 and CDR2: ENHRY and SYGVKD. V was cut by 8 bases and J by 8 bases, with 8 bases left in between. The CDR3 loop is CAIGPGTQYF. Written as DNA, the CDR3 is TGTGCCATCGGGCCGGGTACGCAGTATTTT.